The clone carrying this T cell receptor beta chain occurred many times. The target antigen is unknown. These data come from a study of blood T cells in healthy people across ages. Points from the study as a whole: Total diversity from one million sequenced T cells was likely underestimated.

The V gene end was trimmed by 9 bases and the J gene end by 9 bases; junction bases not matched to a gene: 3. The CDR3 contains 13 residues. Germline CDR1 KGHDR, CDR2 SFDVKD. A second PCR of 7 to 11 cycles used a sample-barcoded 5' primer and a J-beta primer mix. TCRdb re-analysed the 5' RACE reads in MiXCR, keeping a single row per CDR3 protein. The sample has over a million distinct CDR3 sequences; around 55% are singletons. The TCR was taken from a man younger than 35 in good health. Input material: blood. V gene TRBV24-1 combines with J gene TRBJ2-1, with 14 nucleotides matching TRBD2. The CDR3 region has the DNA TGTGCCACCGGGACTAGCGGGAGAGTTGAGCAGTTCTTC. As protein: CATGTSGRVEQFF.